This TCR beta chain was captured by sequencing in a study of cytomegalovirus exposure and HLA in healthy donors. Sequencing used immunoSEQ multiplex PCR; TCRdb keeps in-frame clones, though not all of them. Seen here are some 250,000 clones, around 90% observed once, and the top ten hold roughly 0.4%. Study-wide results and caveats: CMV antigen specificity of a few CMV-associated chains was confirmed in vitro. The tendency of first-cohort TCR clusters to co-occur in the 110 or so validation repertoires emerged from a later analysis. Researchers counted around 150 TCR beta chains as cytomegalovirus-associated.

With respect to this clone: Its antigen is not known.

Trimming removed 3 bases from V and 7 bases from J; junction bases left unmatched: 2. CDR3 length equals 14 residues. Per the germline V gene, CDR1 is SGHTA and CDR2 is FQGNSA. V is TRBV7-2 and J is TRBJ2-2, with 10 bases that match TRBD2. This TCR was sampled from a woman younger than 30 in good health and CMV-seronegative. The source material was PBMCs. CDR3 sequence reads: CASSLGTSVGELFF. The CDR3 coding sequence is TGTGCCAGCAGCTTGGGGACTAGCGTCGGGGAGCTGTTTTTT.